The sequence of this TCR beta chain was determined in a study of preoperative IRX-2 immunotherapy in early breast cancer. The treatment: preoperative locoregional IRX-2 cytokine immunotherapy. Preoperative locoregional IRX-2 cytokine immunotherapy was tested in the phase Ib source study. The CDR3 loop spans 12 amino acids. V was pared by 2 bases and J by 8 bases, with 7 bases between. Sequenced by immunoSEQ multiplex PCR; TCRdb stores in-frame clones only, minus some. Of tens of thousands of clones in the sample, about four fifths were seen once. The sample in question was lymph node tissue, obtained after IRX-2 immunotherapy. This chain links TRBV6-7 with TRBJ2-1; D not resolved. TRBV6-7 belongs to the ORF category, with a function that is uncertain. This TCR was recovered from a human donor with breast cancer. The CDR3 region is CASSYPLDEQFF. CDR3 bases: TGTGCCAGCAGTTACCCTCTGGATGAGCAGTTCTTC.